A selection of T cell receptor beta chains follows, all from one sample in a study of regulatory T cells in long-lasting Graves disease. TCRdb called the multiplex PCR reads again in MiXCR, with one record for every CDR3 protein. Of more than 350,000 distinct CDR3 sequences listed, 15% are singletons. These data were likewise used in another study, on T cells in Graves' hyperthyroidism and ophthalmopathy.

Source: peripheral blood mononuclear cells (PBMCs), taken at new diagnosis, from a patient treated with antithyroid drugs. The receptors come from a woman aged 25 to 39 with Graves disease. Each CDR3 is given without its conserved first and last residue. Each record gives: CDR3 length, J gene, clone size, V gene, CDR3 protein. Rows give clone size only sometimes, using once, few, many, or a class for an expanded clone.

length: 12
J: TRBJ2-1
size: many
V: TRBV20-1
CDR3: SAVGTSAYNEQF

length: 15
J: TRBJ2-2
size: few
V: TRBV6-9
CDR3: ASSYVVLADNTGELF

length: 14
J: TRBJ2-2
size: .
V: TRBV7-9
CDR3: ASSYGGQGYTGELF

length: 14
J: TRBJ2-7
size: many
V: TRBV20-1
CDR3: SARALGAAQSYEQY

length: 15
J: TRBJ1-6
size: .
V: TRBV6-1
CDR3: ASSRGADSLYNSPLH

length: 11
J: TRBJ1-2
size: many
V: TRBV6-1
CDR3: ASSRTANYGYT

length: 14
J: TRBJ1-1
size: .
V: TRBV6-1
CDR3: ASSEDMDREYTEAF

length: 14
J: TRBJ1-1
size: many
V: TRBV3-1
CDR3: ASSQGVLQGNTEAF

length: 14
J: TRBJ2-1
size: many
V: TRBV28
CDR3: ASSLVGLAGLNEQF

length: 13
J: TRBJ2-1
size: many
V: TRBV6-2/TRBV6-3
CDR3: ASRPGTESYNEQF

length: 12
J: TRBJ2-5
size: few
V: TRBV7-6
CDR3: ASSLEGLLETQY